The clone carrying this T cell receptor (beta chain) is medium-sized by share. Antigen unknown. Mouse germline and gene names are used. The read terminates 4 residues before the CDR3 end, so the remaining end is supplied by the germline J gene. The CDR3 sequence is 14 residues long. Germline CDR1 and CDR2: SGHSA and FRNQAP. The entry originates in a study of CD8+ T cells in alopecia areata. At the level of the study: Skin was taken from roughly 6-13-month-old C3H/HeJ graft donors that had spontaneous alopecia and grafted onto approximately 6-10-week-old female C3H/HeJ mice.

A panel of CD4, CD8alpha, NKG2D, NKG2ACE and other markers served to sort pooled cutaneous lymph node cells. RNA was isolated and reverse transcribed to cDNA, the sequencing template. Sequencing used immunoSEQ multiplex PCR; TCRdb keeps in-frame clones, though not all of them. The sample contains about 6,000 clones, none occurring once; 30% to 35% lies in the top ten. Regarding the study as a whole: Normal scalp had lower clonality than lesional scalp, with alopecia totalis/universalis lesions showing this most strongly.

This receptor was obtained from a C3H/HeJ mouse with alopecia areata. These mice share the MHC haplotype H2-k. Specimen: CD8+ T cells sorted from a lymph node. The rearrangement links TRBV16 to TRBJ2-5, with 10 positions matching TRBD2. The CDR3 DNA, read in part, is TGTGCAAGCAGCTTTCTGGGGGGGCGGGAC. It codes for CASSFLGGRD. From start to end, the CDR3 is CASSFLGGRDTQYF.